In its sample, the clone carrying this T cell receptor beta chain was seen many times. Antigen unknown. This specimen comes from a study of neurological immune-mediated disorders. Study context: In a group of roughly 35 multiple sclerosis patients, approximately 30 had the relapsing-remitting type and 3 had the secondary progressive type. General observations from the study: The multiple sclerosis repertoire cluster had no clinical or MRI feature associated with it.

The length of the CDR3 is 14 residues. The V end was cut by 6 bases, the J end by 2 bases, with 11 bases between. In germline, CDR1 is MNHEY, CDR2 SMNVEV (reference sequence). The cDNA came from 5'RACE, which used 10-nucleotide random UMIs. TCRdb re-analysed the 5' RACE reads in MiXCR, keeping a single row per CDR3 protein. The repertoire holds approximately 130,000 distinct CDR3 sequences, with about 3.2% as singletons. The specimen sequenced was PBMCs. The TCR originated in a woman in her twenties or thirties with multiple sclerosis. The chain recombines TRBV27 with TRBJ2-1, with a weak D call TRBD1 (5 bases). CDR3 nucleotide sequence: TGTGCCAGCAGACCAGCAGGGACCTACAATGAGCAGTTCTTC. As protein: CASRPAGTYNEQFF.